This T cell receptor (beta chain) stems from a study of T cell responses to AZD1222 COVID-19 vaccine. General study results and limits: Repertoires were collected only later (after the peak T cell response had occurred). Donors were mostly white British, more females; clonal diversity possibly underestimated.

In the case of this clone: The antigen is undetermined.

V lost 2 bases to trimming and J lost 3 bases, with 13 bases between them. Looked up from germline, CDR1 is SEHNR and CDR2 is FQNEAQ (reference sequence). The CDR3 loop spans 15 amino acids. This table comes from immunoSEQ multiplex PCR, and its TCRdb copy is limited to in-frame clones, with some not included. The sample contains about 49,000 clones, 79% of which appear only once. The TCR was taken from an adult in good health. The rearrangement joins TRBV7-9 to TRBJ1-1, with unresolved D. This specimen consisted of peripheral blood, obtained on day 0 of MenACWY control vaccination. The CDR3 DNA reads as TGTGCCAGCAGCTTACCACCTCCTAGAGACACTGAAGCTTTCTTT. Protein product: CASSLPPPRDTEAFF.